A single T cell receptor (beta chain) is shown here with its context. The sample comes from a study of blood T cell repertoires in COVID-19. Study-wide background: There were acute and convalescent COVID-19 samples, and they came from the United States, Italy and Spain.

Under the authors' procedure: Amplification of reference gene primers provided the estimated nucleated cell counts. The table came from immunoSEQ multiplex PCR; TCRdb's copy has only in-frame clones and leaves some out. V and J calls and clone size are as listed in that table; D and trimming were resolved from the DNA. The sample lists under 200,000 clones, roughly 84% occurring once. The CDR3 has 16 residues. CDR1 is SGHRS and CDR2 is YFSETQ in the germline V gene. The V gene end was trimmed by 0 bases and the J gene end by 7 bases; junction bases not matched to a gene: 3. Input material: peripheral blood. The gene calls are TRBV5-1 and TRBJ2-1; TRBD2 matches at 14 bases. This TCR was sampled from a man in his fifties or sixties with active or convalescent COVID-19. CDR3 sequence reads: CASSLGTSGRINEQFF. The CDR3, as DNA: TGCGCCAGCAGCTTGGGGACTAGCGGGAGGATAAATGAGCAGTTCTTC.